This T cell receptor (beta chain) was obtained from a study of regulatory T cells in long-lasting Graves disease. Study results and limitations: New patients shared roughly 1,000 public clonotypes, fewer than the approximately 2,500 shared by persistent patients. Favored usage of TRBV28, TRBJ1-2 and TRBJ2-5 was recorded in persistent disease. Reduced TCR diversity was observed in persistent Graves' patients versus newly diagnosed patients.

Sequencing libraries for TCR beta were prepared with iRepertoire HTBI primers and Arm-PCR of CDR3 regions. MiXCR, run by TCRdb on the multiplex PCR reads, gives a single entry per CDR3 protein. The sample shows about 540,000 distinct CDR3 sequences, roughly 13% of them seen only once. This clonotype was counted at least ten times. Its specificity is unknown. The CDR3 is made up of 13 amino acids. Trimming stripped 6 bases from V and 1 base from J, with 10 bases between. Per germline, CDR1 SGHRS and CDR2 YFSETQ. Time point specified: newly diagnosed GD, antithyroid drugs for less than 3 months. PBMC RNA served as the TCR library source. These data are also associated with another study on T cells in Graves' hyperthyroidism and ophthalmopathy. Per that study: Patients were aged 18 to 65, had disease duration under 2 months, and had newly diagnosed hyperthyroidism.

The clonotype was recovered from a man aged 25-45 years with Graves disease. This specimen consisted of peripheral blood mononuclear cells (PBMCs), obtained at new diagnosis, from a patient treated with antithyroid drugs. The rearrangement uses TRBV5-1 and TRBJ1-1; tentatively, D is TRBD1 (6 bases). The CDR3 bases are TGCGCCAGCAAACAGGGTTCGAACACTGAAGCTTTCTTT. Translating it yields CASKQGSNTEAFF.